The 27 T cell receptor beta chains in this list originate from one sample, sequenced in a study of kidney transplant recipient with SARS-CoV-2 infection. Via MiXCR, TCRdb re-called the reads, giving one row per CDR3 protein. The table lists 200,000 to 250,000 distinct CDR3 sequences, under 35% of them singletons, with nearly 7.5% in the top ten. Specimen: a blood sample, collected at baseline and around day 120 from a kidney transplant recipient. The receptors shown here come from a male patient in his thirties who had COVID-19 and was a kidney transplant recipient. The graft donor may account for some of the T cells.

The J gene is TRBJ2-1, the V gene TRBV9; D remains unclear. Between the trimmed V and J ends, which lost 4 bases and 5 bases, there was a span of 13 bases. CDR1 and CDR2 from the germline V gene are SGDLS and YYNGEE. The CDR3 consists of 14 residues. This chain's CDR3 is CASSPFGTNNEQFF. The CDR3 coding sequence is TGTGCCAGCAGCCCCTTTGGTACTAACAATGAGCAGTTCTTC.

This clonotype was counted between two and nine times. The genes are TRBV20-1 and TRBJ2-3; TRBD2 aligns across 11 bases. Germline V CDR1 and CDR2: DFQATT, SNEGSKA (reference sequence). The CDR3 has 14 amino acids. The ends lost 5 bases at V and 4 bases at J; junction bases unmatched: 5. In nucleotides, the CDR3 is TGCAGTGCTGCGGGACTAGCGGACGCAGATACGCAGTATTTT. As protein: CSAAGLADADTQYF.

This clonotype showed up many times. This sequence joins TRBV27 and TRBJ1-6; no clear D gene. The CDR3 spans 15 residues. Per the germline V gene, CDR1 is MNHEY and CDR2 is SMNVEV (reference sequence). The V end lost 3 bases, the J end lost 0 bases, and 6 bases lay between the germline ends. CDR3 bases: TGTGCCAGCAGTTTTCAAAGCTCCTATAATTCACCCCTCCACTTT. Protein sequence: CASSFQSSYNSPLHF.

This clonotype has at least ten counts. The CDR3 bases are TGCAGTGCCACGGACAGGGGAACGTTTAACTATGGCTACACCTTC. Residues: CSATDRGTFNYGYTF. The chain links TRBV20-1 to TRBJ1-2; 9 bases map to TRBD1. CDR3 length: 15 residues. Germline V gene data show CDR1 as DFQATT and CDR2 as SNEGSKA (reference sequence). After removal of 6 bases from V and 1 base from J, the junction contained 9 bases not matched to a gene.

Ten or more counts support this clonotype. This chain connects TRBV7-9 to TRBJ1-6, with D uncertain. CDR1 is SEHNR and CDR2 is FQNEAQ in the germline V gene (reference sequence). Trimming shortened V by 1 base and J by 11 bases, and 12 bases separated the two germline ends. This CDR3 spans 14 amino acids. This chain's CDR3 is CASSLDGFSPPLHF. The CDR3 DNA follows: TGTGCCAGCAGCTTAGACGGGTTCAGCCCACCCCTCCACTTT.

Points on this clonotype: A much larger clone differs by one base, so this may be a read error. J is TRBJ1-2 and V is TRBV8-2. TRBV8-2 is annotated as a pseudogene. CDR3 length: 16 amino acids. The CDR3 loop reads CGSWYTDSLKTYGYTF. The CDR3 DNA reads as TGTGGCAGTTGGTACACTGATAGCCTAAAGACCTATGGCTACACCTTC.

This clonotype was counted a single time. Given a much more abundant clone one base away, this may be a read error. The chain is built from TRBV12-3 or TRBV12-4 and TRBJ2-7; no reliable D call. The CDR3 is 14 amino acids. V lost 5 bases to trimming and J lost 5 bases, with 16 bases between them. The CDR3 loop reads CASSPRRPGNEQYF. In DNA form, the CDR3 reads TGTGCCAGCAGTCCCCGTCGGCCCGGAAACGAGCAGTACTTC.

This clonotype was observed at least ten times. The J gene is TRBJ1-6, the V gene TRBV7-9; D is possibly TRBD1 (6 bases). Germline V lookup: CDR1 SEHNR, CDR2 FQNEAQ (reference sequence). The CDR3 spans 14 residues. The ends were cut back, 2 bases at V and 9 bases at J, with 11 bases in the middle. The CDR3 nucleotides are TGTGCCAGCAGCTTATCAGGGGTACTTTCACCCCTCCACTTT. Its protein is CASSLSGVLSPLHF.

This clonotype has ten or more counts. The chain uses TRBV5-1 and TRBJ1-2; no clear D gene. The germline gives CDR1 SGHRS, CDR2 YFSETQ. The CDR3 runs 16 residues. Trimming cost V 6 bases and J 4 bases, with 22 bases left between them. CDR3 in amino acids: CASIWRSVRKTYGYTF. CDR3 DNA: TGCGCCAGCATTTGGAGATCGGTTCGAAAGACCTATGGCTACACCTTC.

This clonotype appeared many times. V gene TRBV4-3 combines with J gene TRBJ2-7, with no clear D. Trimming removed 2 bases from V and 1 base from J, with 21 bases in between. The germline gives CDR1 LGHNA, CDR2 YSLEER. The CDR3 consists of 18 residues. CDR3 region: CASSQKVPPLVGSYEQYF. In DNA, the CDR3 is TGCGCCAGCAGCCAAAAAGTCCCCCCTCTAGTGGGGTCCTACGAGCAGTACTTC.

This chain joins TRBV5-6 and TRBJ2-1; TRBD2 is a possible D gene (5 bases). The length of the CDR3 is 12 residues. Trimming pared 1 base from V and 9 bases from J, leaving 8 bases between. Germline assignment: CDR1 SGHDT and CDR2 YYEEEE. Written as DNA, the CDR3 is TGTGCCAGCAGCTTGAGGAGGTCTGAGCAGTTCTTC. This codes for CASSLRRSEQFF.

About this clonotype itself: Given a much more abundant clone one base away, this may be a read error. The DNA is omitted, as the CDR3 cannot be located on it reliably, and the CDR3 follows TCRdb's listing. The rearrangement uses TRBV7-5 and TRBJ1-2. TRBV7-5 is listed as a pseudogene. Counting both end residues, the CDR3 totals 19 amino acids. The CDR3 region is CISVPESIDEVGKTCGYTF.

Turning to this clonotype: A much larger clone is a single base away; this may be a read error. The gene calls are TRBV9 and TRBJ2-7; D is unclear. Germline lookup yields CDR1 SGDLS and CDR2 YYNGEE. Deletions cut 0 bases from V and 2 bases from J, with 9 bases between. The CDR3 runs 14 residues. The CDR3 DNA reads TGTGCCAGCAGCGTAGGAGCGTTGACCTACGAGCAGTACTTC. Translation gives CASSVGALTYEQYF.

At least ten counts were recorded for this clonotype. The chain recombines TRBV11-2 with TRBJ2-5; D gene ambiguous. This CDR3 is 11 amino acids long. Germline lookup yields CDR1 SGHAT and CDR2 FQNNGV. V shed 8 bases and J shed 4 bases, with 8 bases lying between them. Written as DNA, the CDR3 is TGTGCCAGCTCTACCTCAGAGACCCAGTACTTC. Translated: CASSTSETQYF. Drawing the rest from reference TRBV11-2 and TRBJ2-5, the complete variable domain is EAGVAQSPRYKIIEKRQSVAFWCNPISGHATLYWYQQILGQGPKLLIQFQNNGVVDDSQLPKDRFSAERLKGVDSTLKIQPAKLEDSAVYLCASSTSETQYFGPGTRLLVL.

Points on this clonotype: Given a much more abundant clone one base away, this may be a read error. The J gene is TRBJ2-5, the V gene TRBV7-2; 7 bases are a match to TRBD1. The end of the DNA is better explained by TRBJ2-7, so the J call may be wrong. From germline, CDR1 is SGHTA and CDR2 FQGNSA. The length of the CDR3 is 14 residues. DNA of the CDR3: TGTGCCAGCAGCAGGGGACAGAGTCCCTACGAGCAGTACTTC. This codes for CASSRGQSPYEQYF.

This clonotype has only a few counts. An end of the junction does not agree with germline; a read error may underlie this. V is TRBV5-5 and J is TRBJ1-1; D call uncertain. Germline V lookup: CDR1 SGHKS, CDR2 YYEKEE (reference sequence). The CDR3 contains 15 residues. The CDR3 DNA is TGTGCCGGCAGCTCCCGGACCGCGCAGAACACTGAAGCTTTCTTT. Protein sequence: CAGSSRTAQNTEAFF.

This clonotype was found many times. V and J are TRBV30 and TRBJ2-1, with D possibly matching TRBD2 (5 bases). CDR3 length equals 11 residues. With 3 bases removed from V and 9 bases from J, the gap between germline ends came to 9 bases. Germline loops: CDR1 GTSNPN, CDR2 SVGIG (reference sequence). The CDR3 region has the DNA TGTGCCTGGAGCGTCCTAGCTGAGCAGTTCTTC. Translating gives CAWSVLAEQFF.

This clonotype was detected ten times or more. The CDR3 spells CASSRNTGGRKTYGYTF. CDR3 nucleotide sequence: TGTGCCAGCAGTAGGAACACAGGTGGGAGAAAGACCTATGGCTACACCTTC. The chain uses TRBV6-6 and TRBJ1-2; TRBD1 is a possible D gene (5 bases). With 5 bases removed from V and 4 bases from J, the gap between germline ends came to 23 bases. The V gene's germline CDR1 is MNHNY and CDR2 SVGAGI (reference sequence). The CDR3 has 17 amino acids.

This clonotype was recorded many times. The rearrangement links TRBV15 to TRBJ2-7, with TRBD1 identical over 8 bases. This CDR3 contains 16 residues. With V trimmed by 5 bases and J by 0 bases, 9 bases remained unmatched. From germline, CDR1 is LNHNV and CDR2 YYDKDF (reference sequence). CDR3 loop: CATSGETGGTSYEQYF. CDR3 bases: TGTGCCACCAGCGGCGAAACAGGGGGTACCTCCTACGAGCAGTACTTC. The whole variable domain, remainder taken from reference TRBV15 and TRBJ2-7, is DAMVIQNPRYQVTQFGKPVTLSCSQTLNHNVMYWYQQKSSQAPKLLFHYYDKDFNNEADTPDNFQSRRPNTSFCFLDIRSPGLGDTAMYLCATSGETGGTSYEQYFGPGTRLTVT.

Many counts were recorded for this clonotype. V gene TRBV5-6 combines with J gene TRBJ1-2; unclear D gene. The ends were cut back, 4 bases at V and 8 bases at J, with 15 bases in the middle. CDR3 length: 13 amino acids. The germline V gene encodes CDR1 SGHDT and CDR2 YYEEEE. This CDR3 reads CASSPAGDGGYTF. DNA of the CDR3: TGTGCCAGCAGCCCGGCCGGGGATGGAGGCTACACCTTC. Full variable domain (rest looked up from reference TRBV5-6 and TRBJ1-2): DAGVTQSPTHLIKTRGQQVTLRCSPKSGHDTVSWYQQALGQGPQFIFQYYEEEERQRGNFPDRFSGHQFPNYSSELNVNALLLGDSALYLCASSPAGDGGYTFGSGTRLTVV.

The V gene is TRBV5-6, the J gene TRBJ2-7; the D gene is possibly TRBD1 (6 bases). V shed 6 bases and J shed 2 bases, with 15 bases lying between them. The CDR3 loop spans 14 amino acids. Germline CDR1 reads SGHDT; CDR2 reads YYEEEE. The CDR3 DNA sequence: TGTGCCAGCACGAGACAGGCAAGTCCCTACGAGCAGTACTTC. Encoded protein: CASTRQASPYEQYF.

This clonotype was detected ten times or more. This chain uses TRBV24-1 with TRBJ2-3; D possibly matches TRBD1 or TRBD2 (5 bases each). The germline gives CDR1 KGHDR, CDR2 SFDVKD. There are 21 residues in the CDR3. Trimming took off 0 bases at V and 2 bases at J, with 26 bases between the two ends. The CDR3 coding sequence is TGTGCCACCAGTGATTTGCGGGACCTTCAATTGCCATCCCAATTCACAGATACGCAGTATTTT. Its protein is CATSDLRDLQLPSQFTDTQYF.

This clonotype occurred once. This may arise from a read error, as a much more abundant clone is one base away. The chain couples TRBV21-1 to TRBJ2-3. TRBV21-1 is tagged as a pseudogene. CDR3 length equals 17 residues. As DNA, the CDR3 is TGTGCCAGCAGGGGTGGCATAGCTGCAGTCATGCAAGATACGCAGTATTTT. It encodes CASRGGIAAVMQDTQYF.

As concerns this clonotype: This clone may be a read error of a much larger clone one base away. The chain combines TRBV10-3 with TRBJ2-7; no clear D gene. Germline lookup yields CDR1 ENHRY and CDR2 SYGVKD. This CDR3 region has 12 residues. The CDR3 coding sequence is TGTGCCATCAGTACGGGCTCCTACGGGCAGTACTTC. Translated: CAISTGSYGQYF.

This clonotype was seen ten or more times. The rearrangement links TRBV2 to TRBJ1-5, with 8 bases matching TRBD1. CDR1 and CDR2 (germline): SNHLY, FYNNEI. CDR3 length: 16 amino acids. V was clipped by 6 bases and J by 0 bases; unmatched bases: 7. The CDR3 loop reads CASSFDRGRSNQPQHF. The DNA of the CDR3 is TGTGCCAGCAGCTTCGACAGGGGACGTAGCAATCAGCCCCAGCATTTT.

This clonotype appeared many times. J is TRBJ2-5 and V is TRBV3-1; D gene unclear. The V gene lost 5 bases and the J gene lost 5 bases, with 24 bases spanning the gap. The CDR3 consists of 17 residues. The V gene's germline CDR1 is LGHDT and CDR2 YNNKEL (reference sequence). The CDR3 loop is CASSIIHPISFSETQYF. CDR3 in DNA: TGTGCCAGCAGCATTATTCATCCCATTTCTTTCTCTGAGACCCAGTACTTC.

This rearrangement joins TRBV10-1 to TRBJ1-2, with no clear D. The CDR3 length is 17 residues. Trimming removed 5 bases at V and 4 bases at J, with 23 bases between. CDR1 WNHNN and CDR2 SYGVQD come from the germline V gene (reference sequence). CDR3 sequence reads: CASSLRRGSRKTYGYTF. CDR3 DNA: TGCGCCAGCAGTCTACGAAGAGGATCGCGAAAGACCTATGGCTACACCTTC.